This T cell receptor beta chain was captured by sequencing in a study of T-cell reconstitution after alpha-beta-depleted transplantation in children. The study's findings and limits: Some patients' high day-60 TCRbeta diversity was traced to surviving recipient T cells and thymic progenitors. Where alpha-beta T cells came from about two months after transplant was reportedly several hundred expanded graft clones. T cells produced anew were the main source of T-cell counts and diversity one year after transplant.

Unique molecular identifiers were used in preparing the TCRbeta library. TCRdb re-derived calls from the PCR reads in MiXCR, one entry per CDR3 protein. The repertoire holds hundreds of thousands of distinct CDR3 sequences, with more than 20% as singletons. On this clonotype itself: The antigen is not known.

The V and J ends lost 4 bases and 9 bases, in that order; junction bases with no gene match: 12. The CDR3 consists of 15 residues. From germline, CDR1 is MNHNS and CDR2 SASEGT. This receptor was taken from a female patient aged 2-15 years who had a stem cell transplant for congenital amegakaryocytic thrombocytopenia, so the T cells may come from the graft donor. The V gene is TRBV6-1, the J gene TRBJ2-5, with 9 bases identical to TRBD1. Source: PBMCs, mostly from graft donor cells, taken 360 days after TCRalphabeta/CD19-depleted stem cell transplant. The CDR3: CASSAYTGTGRSQYF. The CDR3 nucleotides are TGTGCCAGCAGTGCATATACTGGGACAGGGAGGTCCCAGTACTTC.